This TCR beta chain came from a study of glioma-infiltrating T cells. The iRepertoire nested amplicon-rescue multiplex PCR amplified TCR alpha and beta CDR3s from RNA. One-step reverse transcription and amplification started from approximately 100-400 ng of tissue mRNA or PBMC total RNA. TCRdb ran MiXCR on the multiplex PCR reads and lists one entry per CDR3 protein. The sample gives 150,000 to 200,000 distinct CDR3 sequences, approximately 40% of which show up once; under 6.5% is in the top ten. Trimming pared 7 bases from V and 1 base from J, leaving 10 bases between. Looked up from germline, CDR1 is ENHRY and CDR2 is SYGVKD. The CDR3 loop spans 13 amino acids.

The clonotype comes from a human donor with low-grade glioma or glioblastoma, undergoing nonglioma brain surgery, or in good health (not recorded which). The specimen sequenced was glioma tissue, nonneoplastic brain tissue, or PBMCs (not recorded which). V gene TRBV10-3 combines with J gene TRBJ1-1; weak D call: TRBD1 (5 bases). The CDR3 is CAIMGRANTEAFF. CDR3 DNA sequence: TGTGCCATCATGGGACGGGCGAACACTGAAGCTTTCTTT.